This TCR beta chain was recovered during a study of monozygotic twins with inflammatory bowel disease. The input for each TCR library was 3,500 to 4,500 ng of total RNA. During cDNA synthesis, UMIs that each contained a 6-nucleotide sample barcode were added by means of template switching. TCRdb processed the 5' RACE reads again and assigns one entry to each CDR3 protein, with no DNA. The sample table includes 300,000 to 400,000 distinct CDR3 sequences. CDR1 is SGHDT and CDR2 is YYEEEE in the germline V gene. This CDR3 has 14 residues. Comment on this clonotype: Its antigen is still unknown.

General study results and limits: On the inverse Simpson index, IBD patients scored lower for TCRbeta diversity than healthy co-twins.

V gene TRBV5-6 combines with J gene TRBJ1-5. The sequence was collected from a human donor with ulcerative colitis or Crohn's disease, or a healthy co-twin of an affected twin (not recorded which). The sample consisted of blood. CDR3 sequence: CASSPRGLEQPQHF.